The 28 T cell receptor beta chains below were found in one sample sequenced in a study of neurological immune-mediated disorders. From the 5' RACE reads, TCRdb called clonotypes with MiXCR, one entry per CDR3 protein. The repertoire holds approximately 70,000 distinct CDR3 sequences, with approximately 4.6% as singletons. Sequenced sample: PBMCs. These receptors originate from a woman in her seventies with multiple sclerosis.

This clonotype was found many times. The genes are TRBV7-9 and TRBJ2-5; D not certain. Looked up from germline, CDR1 is SEHNR and CDR2 is FQNEAQ (reference sequence). This CDR3 has 14 amino acids. With 2 bases removed from V and 1 base from J, the gap between germline ends came to 8 bases. The CDR3 loop is CASSLSAGQETQYF. DNA of the CDR3: TGTGCCAGCAGCTTATCAGCAGGCCAAGAGACCCAGTACTTC.

A word on this clonotype: One end of the junction varies from germline; a read error may be responsible. The rearrangement joins TRBV12-3 or TRBV12-4 to TRBJ1-6, with a tentative D call TRBD1 (5 bases). The CDR3 sequence is 17 residues long. The CDR3 DNA follows: TGTGCCAGCAGTTTGGGGGTTAGGGGCGGGTATAATTCACCCCTACACTTT. It specifies CASSLGVRGGYNSPLHF.

This clonotype was seen many times. This chain uses TRBV20-1 with TRBJ2-7; D is possibly TRBD2 (6 bases). Germline V gives CDR1 DFQATT, CDR2 SNEGSKA (reference sequence). V was pared by 2 bases and J by 3 bases, with 11 bases between. The CDR3 contains 13 residues. CDR3 in amino acids: CSARLPGVYEQYF. CDR3 nucleotides: TGCAGTGCTAGACTACCGGGGGTCTACGAGCAGTACTTC.

This clonotype was observed at least ten times. The chain has TRBV5-4 and TRBJ2-2; 7 nucleotides line up with TRBD1. This CDR3 has 15 residues. Germline assignment: CDR1 SGHNT and CDR2 YYREEE (reference sequence). V was pared by 5 bases and J by 1 base, with 5 bases of the junction left unmatched. The CDR3 nucleotides are TGTGCCAGCAGATCGGGACAGATGAACACCGGGGAGCTGTTTTTT. This sequence encodes CASRSGQMNTGELFF.

The sample holds many counts of this clonotype. V usage is TRBV20-1 and J usage is TRBJ2-1; 13 positions agree with TRBD2. The V and J ends lost 0 bases and 4 bases, in that order; junction bases with no gene match: 3. Germline loops: CDR1 DFQATT, CDR2 SNEGSKA (reference sequence). The CDR3 is 16 amino acids. CDR3: CSARDRTSGSYNEQFF. CDR3 DNA sequence: TGCAGTGCTAGAGATCGGACTAGCGGGAGTTACAATGAGCAGTTCTTC.

At least ten counts were recorded for this clonotype. The chain carries TRBV14 and TRBJ1-2, with TRBD1 as a possible D gene (5 bases). The V end was cut by 4 bases, the J end by 8 bases, with 14 bases between. CDR1 is SGHDN and CDR2 is FVKESK in the germline V gene. This CDR3 spans 13 amino acids. CDR3 in DNA: TGTGCCAGCAGCCCCTTTCAAGGGGTGGGCTACACCTTC. Protein sequence: CASSPFQGVGYTF.

Ten or more counts support this clonotype. The rearrangement joins TRBV12-3 or TRBV12-4 to TRBJ1-1; maybe TRBD1 (5 bases). This CDR3 comprises 15 residues. Trimming left V 5 bases short and J 4 bases short, with 17 bases between. The CDR3 nucleotides read TGTGCCAGCAGTAAAAGTGGGGCCTGGGGCACTGAAGCTTTCTTT. Translating gives CASSKSGAWGTEAFF.

In this sample, this clonotype turned up a few times. This chain links TRBV20-1 with TRBJ2-1; TRBD2 agrees at 11 bases. V shed 2 bases and J 10 bases; nucleotides not matched to a gene: 19. The germline CDR1 and CDR2 sequences are DFQATT and SNEGSKA (reference sequence). The CDR3 sequence is 18 residues long. For the CDR3, the DNA is TGCAGTGCTAGAACAAACAGCATAGCGGGAGGGCTCGCCAGCGAGCAGTTCTTC. Its translation: CSARTNSIAGGLASEQFF.

This clonotype was counted ten times or more. The chain joins TRBV4-1 to TRBJ2-7, with a weak D call TRBD2 (6 bases). CDR3 length: 16 amino acids. The ends were cut back, 1 base at V and 7 bases at J, with 20 bases in the middle. Germline loops: CDR1 MGHRA, CDR2 YSYEKL. The CDR3 is CASSQVKMAEGREQYF. The CDR3 DNA reads as TGCGCCAGCAGCCAAGTAAAGATGGCGGAAGGGAGGGAGCAGTACTTC.

This clonotype was observed many times. V gene TRBV7-3 combines with J gene TRBJ2-5, with D perhaps matching TRBD1 or TRBD2 (5 bases each). The germline V and J ends were trimmed by 2 bases and 7 bases, with 14 bases remaining between them. The CDR3 length is 14 residues. The V gene's germline CDR1 is SGHTA and CDR2 FQGTGA. CDR3 amino acids: CASSLEGTPSTQYF. DNA of the CDR3: TGTGCCAGCAGCTTAGAGGGGACCCCATCGACCCAGTACTTC.

This clonotype was seen a handful of times. The genes are TRBV20-1 and TRBJ2-7; D not certain. Germline CDR1 is DFQATT and CDR2 is SNEGSKA (reference sequence). This CDR3 comprises 14 residues. V dropped 6 bases and J dropped 6 bases, with 21 bases sitting between them. The CDR3 protein is CSAHSDPFEREQYF. The DNA of the CDR3 is TGCAGTGCCCACTCCGACCCCTTCGAACGCGAGCAGTACTTC.

This clonotype appeared many times. The chain couples TRBV20-1 to TRBJ2-1; D is tentatively TRBD1 or TRBD2 (6 bases each). The CDR3 spans 12 residues. The V end was cut by 5 bases, the J end by 9 bases, with 14 bases between. Germline V gene sequence: CDR1 DFQATT, CDR2 SNEGSKA (reference sequence). CDR3 amino acids: CSAGGGWGEQFF. CDR3 in DNA: TGCAGTGCTGGAGGGGGGTGGGGTGAGCAGTTCTTC.

This clonotype was seen many times. This chain links TRBV19 with TRBJ1-5; no clear D gene. The V gene's germline CDR1 is LNHDA and CDR2 SQIVND (reference sequence). Between the trimmed V and J ends, which lost 3 bases and 2 bases, there was a span of 8 bases. CDR3 length equals 14 residues. CDR3 nucleotide sequence: TGTGCCAGTAGTATGGAGGTAGGCAATCAGCCCCAGCATTTT. The encoded protein is CASSMEVGNQPQHF.

This clonotype was observed once. The V gene is TRBV5-1, the J gene TRBJ1-2, with TRBD1 as a possible D gene (5 bases). The germline V and J ends were trimmed by 5 bases and 4 bases, with 12 bases remaining between them. CDR1 is SGHRS and CDR2 is YFSETQ in the germline V gene. The CDR3 contains 13 residues. The chain's CDR3 is CASSRDQGYGYTF. DNA of the CDR3: TGCGCCAGCAGTAGGGACCAGGGCTATGGCTACACCTTC.

In this sample, this clonotype turned up many times. The chain is built from TRBV20-1 and TRBJ2-3; 8 bases map to TRBD2. Trimming at V came to 4 bases and at J to 2 bases, leaving 8 bases not matched to a gene. Germline CDR1 is DFQATT and CDR2 is SNEGSKA (reference sequence). This CDR3 is built from 15 residues. The CDR3 loop reads CSAIRLAGITDTQYF. The CDR3 DNA reads TGCAGTGCTATACGCCTAGCGGGCATCACAGATACGCAGTATTTT.

The J gene is TRBJ2-1, the V gene TRBV10-1; possibly TRBD2 for D (5 bases). Germline V CDR1 and CDR2: WNHNN, SYGVQD (reference sequence). The CDR3 is made up of 14 amino acids. V lost 5 bases and J lost 9, with 17 bases in between. DNA of the CDR3: TGCGCCAGCAGTCTTGCCAGCGGAGCCGTTGAGCAGTTCTTC. Translation: CASSLASGAVEQFF.

This clonotype has a count of ten or more. The chain joins TRBV9 to TRBJ1-3, with D possibly being TRBD1 (6 bases). CDR1 and CDR2 from the germline V gene are SGDLS and YYNGEE. This CDR3 contains 13 residues. Trimming removed 3 bases from V and 3 bases from J, with 7 bases in between. CDR3 nucleotide sequence: TGTGCCAGCAGCGCGACAGGTGGAAACACCATATATTTT. This gives the protein CASSATGGNTIYF.

This clonotype was seen ten or more times. The J gene is TRBJ1-2, the V gene TRBV4-1, with 7 positions matching TRBD1. Germline values: CDR1 MGHRA, CDR2 YSYEKL. Trimming removed 2 bases from V and 3 bases from J; junction bases left unmatched: 3. This CDR3 contains 14 residues. CDR3 bases: TGCGCCAGCAGCCAAACCAGGGGGGACTATGGCTACACCTTC. Translating it yields CASSQTRGDYGYTF.

This clonotype was observed many times. V gene TRBV12-3 or TRBV12-4 combines with J gene TRBJ2-7; the D is unclear. The CDR3 spans 12 residues. Trimming took 6 bases from V and 6 from J, leaving 12 bases between them. This CDR3 reads CASSPRSREQYF. In DNA form, the CDR3 reads TGTGCCAGCAGCCCAAGGTCTCGCGAGCAGTACTTC.

The chain carries TRBV20-1 and TRBJ2-7, with 8 bases that match TRBD1. The CDR3 length is 15 residues. Looked up from germline, CDR1 is DFQATT and CDR2 is SNEGSKA (reference sequence). V shed 5 bases, J shed 0 bases, and the junction held 9 bases outside the gene matches. CDR3 bases: TGCAGTGCTGCCCGATGGCAGGGGGCCTCCTACGAGCAGTACTTC. Amino acids: CSAARWQGASYEQYF.

This chain uses TRBV7-9 with TRBJ1-5; tentative D call: TRBD1 (5 bases). CDR1 and CDR2 from the germline V gene are SEHNR and FQNEAQ (reference sequence). Trimming shortened V by 0 bases and J by 4 bases, and 7 bases separated the two germline ends. This CDR3 is built from 14 residues. CDR3 coding DNA: TGTGCCAGCAGCTTAGCTGGGACTAATCAGCCCCAGCATTTT. Translated, it gives CASSLAGTNQPQHF. Full variable domain (rest looked up from reference TRBV7-9 and TRBJ1-5): DTGVSQNPRHKITKRGQNVTFRCDPISEHNRLYWYRQTLGQGPEFLTYFQNEAQLEKSRLLSDRFSAERPKGSFSTLEIQRTEQGDSAMYLCASSLAGTNQPQHFGDGTRLSIL.

This clonotype was recorded at least ten times. The chain employs TRBV5-1 and TRBJ2-5, with 8 positions matching TRBD1. The CDR3 runs 14 residues. With V trimmed by 6 bases and J by 4 bases, 8 bases remained unmatched. Germline lookup yields CDR1 SGHRS and CDR2 YFSETQ. Here the CDR3 reads CASNQPDRGETQYF. The CDR3 coding sequence is TGCGCCAGCAACCAACCCGACAGGGGAGAGACCCAGTACTTC.

This clonotype showed up many times. V usage is TRBV4-3 and J usage is TRBJ1-3; D unclear. The ends were cut back, 4 bases at V and 2 bases at J, with 18 bases in the middle. CDR3 length equals 17 residues. Germline CDR1 and CDR2: LGHNA and YSLEER. CDR3 protein: CASSPWVALMTGNTIYF. CDR3 DNA sequence: TGCGCCAGCAGCCCCTGGGTCGCGCTTATGACTGGAAACACCATATATTTT.

This clonotype has at least ten counts. The chain links TRBV4-3 to TRBJ2-7; 8 positions agree with TRBD2. CDR1 is LGHNA, CDR2 YSLEER, per germline. CDR3 length equals 15 residues. V gave up 0 bases and J gave up 5 bases; unmatched junction bases: 6. CDR3: CASSQDRDSGNEQYF. The DNA of the CDR3 is TGCGCCAGCAGCCAAGACAGGGATAGCGGGAACGAGCAGTACTTC.

Only a few counts were recorded for this clonotype. The chain carries TRBV7-6 and TRBJ2-3; 7 nucleotides agree with TRBD2. Germline V gene lookup returns CDR1 SGHVS and CDR2 FNYEAQ. The CDR3 runs 17 residues. V was clipped by 4 bases and J by 2 bases; unmatched bases: 12. CDR3 bases: TGTGCCAGCAGCTCTCTCCCCGGGACTACATTCACAGATACGCAGTATTTT. The encoded protein is CASSSLPGTTFTDTQYF.

This clonotype was recorded at least ten times. V is TRBV10-3 and J is TRBJ2-4; 8 bases line up with TRBD2. CDR3 length equals 17 residues. Germline V CDR1 and CDR2: ENHRY, SYGVKD. Trimming took 2 bases from V and 0 from J; bases not matched to a gene: 6. As DNA, the CDR3 is TGTGCCATCAGTGAGAGTAGCGGGGATCTAGCCAAAAACATTCAGTACTTC. Its protein product is CAISESSGDLAKNIQYF.

A word on this clonotype: This may stem from a read error, because a much larger clone lies one nucleotide away. The chain links TRBV3-1 to TRBJ2-7; no firm D call. V was clipped by 1 base and J by 6 bases, with 13 bases between them. This CDR3 has 14 residues. Germline CDR1 and CDR2: LGHDT and YNNKEL (reference sequence). CDR3 residues: CASSQGKGRREQYF. For the CDR3, the DNA is TGTGCCAGCAGCCAAGGAAAGGGAAGACGCGAGCAGTACTTC.

There are many counts of this clonotype. J is TRBJ1-2 and V is TRBV12-3 or TRBV12-4; D is unresolved. The CDR3 spans 13 residues. V was trimmed by 1 base and J by 3 bases, leaving 6 bases between them. Here the CDR3 DNA reads TGTGCCAGCAGTTTAGAAGTGGACTATGGCTACACCTTC. Its translation is CASSLEVDYGYTF.